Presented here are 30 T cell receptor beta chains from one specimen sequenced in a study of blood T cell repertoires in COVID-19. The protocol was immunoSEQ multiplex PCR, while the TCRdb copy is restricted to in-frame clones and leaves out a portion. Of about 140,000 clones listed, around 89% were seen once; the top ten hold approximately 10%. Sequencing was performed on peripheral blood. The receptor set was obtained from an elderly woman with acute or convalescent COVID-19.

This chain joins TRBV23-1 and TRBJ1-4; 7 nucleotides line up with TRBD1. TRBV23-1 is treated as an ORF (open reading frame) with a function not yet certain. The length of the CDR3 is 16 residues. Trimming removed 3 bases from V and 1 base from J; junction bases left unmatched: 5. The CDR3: CASSHIQGRTNEKLFF. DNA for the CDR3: TGCGCCAGCAGTCACATACAGGGGAGAACTAATGAAAAACTGTTTTTT.

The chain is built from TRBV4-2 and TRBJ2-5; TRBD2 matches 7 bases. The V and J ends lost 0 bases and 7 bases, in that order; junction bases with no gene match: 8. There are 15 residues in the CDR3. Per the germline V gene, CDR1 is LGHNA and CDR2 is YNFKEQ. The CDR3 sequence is CASSQDQGLDRTQYF. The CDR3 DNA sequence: TGTGCCAGCAGCCAAGATCAAGGACTAGATCGGACCCAGTACTTC.

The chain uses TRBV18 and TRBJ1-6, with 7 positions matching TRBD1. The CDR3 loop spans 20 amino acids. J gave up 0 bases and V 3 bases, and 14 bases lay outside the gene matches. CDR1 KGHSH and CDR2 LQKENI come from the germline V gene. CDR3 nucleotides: TGTGCCAGCTCACCGCACGCGTGGGACAGCCATAGCTCCTATAATTCACCCCTCCACTTT. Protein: CASSPHAWDSHSSYNSPLHF. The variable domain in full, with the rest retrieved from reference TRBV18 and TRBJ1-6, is NAGVMQNPRHLVRRRGQEARLRCSPMKGHSHVYWYRQLPEEGLKFMVYLQKENIIDESGMPKERFSAEFPKEGPSILRIQQVVRGDSAAYFCASSPHAWDSHSSYNSPLHFGNGTRLTVT.

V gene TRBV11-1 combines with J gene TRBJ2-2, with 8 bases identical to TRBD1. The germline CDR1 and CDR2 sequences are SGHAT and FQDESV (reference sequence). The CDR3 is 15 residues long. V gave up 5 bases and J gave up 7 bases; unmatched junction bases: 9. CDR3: CASSLPLQGVGELFF. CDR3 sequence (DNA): TGTGCCAGCAGCCTTCCCCTACAGGGGGTCGGGGAGCTGTTTTTT.

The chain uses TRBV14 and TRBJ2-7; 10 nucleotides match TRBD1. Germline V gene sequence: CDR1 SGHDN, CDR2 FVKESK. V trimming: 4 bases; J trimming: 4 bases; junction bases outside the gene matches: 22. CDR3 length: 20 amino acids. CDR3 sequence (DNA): TGTGCCAGCAGCCGCGGGACCCGGGACAGGGGACTCGAGGAGGGTTACGAGCAGTACTTC. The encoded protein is CASSRGTRDRGLEEGYEQYF.

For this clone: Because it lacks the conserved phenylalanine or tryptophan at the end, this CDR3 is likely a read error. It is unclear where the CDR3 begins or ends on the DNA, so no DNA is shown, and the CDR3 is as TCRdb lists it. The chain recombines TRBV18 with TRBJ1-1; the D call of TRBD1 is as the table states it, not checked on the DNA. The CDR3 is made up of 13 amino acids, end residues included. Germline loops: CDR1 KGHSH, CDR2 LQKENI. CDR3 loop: CASYTGTGDGPLL.

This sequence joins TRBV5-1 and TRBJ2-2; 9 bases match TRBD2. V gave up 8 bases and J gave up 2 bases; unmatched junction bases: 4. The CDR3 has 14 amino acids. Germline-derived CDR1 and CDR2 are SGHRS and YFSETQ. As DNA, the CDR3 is TGCGCCAGTACGGGACTAGCAAACACCGGGGAGCTGTTTTTT. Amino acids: CASTGLANTGELFF.

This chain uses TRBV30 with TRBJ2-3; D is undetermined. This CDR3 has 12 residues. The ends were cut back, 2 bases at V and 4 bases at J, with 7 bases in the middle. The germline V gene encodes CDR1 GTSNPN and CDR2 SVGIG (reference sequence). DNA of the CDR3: TGTGCCTGGAGTAACCCAGCAGATACGCAGTATTTT. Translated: CAWSNPADTQYF.

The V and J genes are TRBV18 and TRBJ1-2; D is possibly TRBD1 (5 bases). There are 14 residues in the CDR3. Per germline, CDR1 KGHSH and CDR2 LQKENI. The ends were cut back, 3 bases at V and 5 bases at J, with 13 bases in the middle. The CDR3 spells CASSPAVTAYGYTF. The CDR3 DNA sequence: TGTGCCAGCTCACCGGCCGTGACAGCTTATGGCTACACCTTC.

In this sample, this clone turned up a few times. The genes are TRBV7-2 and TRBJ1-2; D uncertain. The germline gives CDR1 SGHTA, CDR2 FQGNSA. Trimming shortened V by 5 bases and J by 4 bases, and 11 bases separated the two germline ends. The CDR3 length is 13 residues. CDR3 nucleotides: TGTGCCAGCAGCCCCCTGGAGGGCTATGGCTACACCTTC. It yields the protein CASSPLEGYGYTF.

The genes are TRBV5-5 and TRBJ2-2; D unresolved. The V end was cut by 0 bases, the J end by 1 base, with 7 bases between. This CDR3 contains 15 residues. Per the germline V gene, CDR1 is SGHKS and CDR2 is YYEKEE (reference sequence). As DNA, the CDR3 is TGTGCCAGCAGCTTGGGACAAATGAACACCGGGGAGCTGTTTTTT. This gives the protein CASSLGQMNTGELFF.

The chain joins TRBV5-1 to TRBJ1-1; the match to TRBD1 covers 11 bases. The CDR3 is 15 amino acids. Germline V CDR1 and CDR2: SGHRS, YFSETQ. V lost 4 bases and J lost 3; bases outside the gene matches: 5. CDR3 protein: CASSRRDRGDTEAFF. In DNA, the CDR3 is TGCGCCAGCAGCCGCCGGGACAGGGGGGACACTGAAGCTTTCTTT.

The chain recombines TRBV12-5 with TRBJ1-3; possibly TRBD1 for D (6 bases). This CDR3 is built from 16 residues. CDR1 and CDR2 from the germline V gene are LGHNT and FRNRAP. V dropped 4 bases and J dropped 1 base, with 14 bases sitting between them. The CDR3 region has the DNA TGTGCTAGTGGTTGGGCGACAGGTCCTTCTGGAAACACCATATATTTT. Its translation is CASGWATGPSGNTIYF.

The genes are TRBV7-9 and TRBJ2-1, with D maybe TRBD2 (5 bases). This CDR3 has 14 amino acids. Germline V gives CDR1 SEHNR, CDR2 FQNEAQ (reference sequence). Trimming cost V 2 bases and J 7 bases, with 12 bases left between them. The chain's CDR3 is CASSLLGSGNEQFF. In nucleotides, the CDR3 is TGTGCCAGCAGCTTACTTGGTTCGGGGAATGAGCAGTTCTTC. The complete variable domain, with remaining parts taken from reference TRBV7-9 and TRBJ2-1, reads DTGVSQNPRHKITKRGQNVTFRCDPISEHNRLYWYRQTLGQGPEFLTYFQNEAQLEKSRLLSDRFSAERPKGSFSTLEIQRTEQGDSAMYLCASSLLGSGNEQFFGPGTRLTVL.

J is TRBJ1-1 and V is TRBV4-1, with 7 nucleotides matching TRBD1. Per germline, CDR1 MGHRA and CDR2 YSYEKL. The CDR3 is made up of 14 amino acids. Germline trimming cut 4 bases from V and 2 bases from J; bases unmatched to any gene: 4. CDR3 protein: CASSRGQDNTEAFF. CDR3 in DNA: TGCGCCAGCAGCCGAGGACAGGATAACACTGAAGCTTTCTTT.

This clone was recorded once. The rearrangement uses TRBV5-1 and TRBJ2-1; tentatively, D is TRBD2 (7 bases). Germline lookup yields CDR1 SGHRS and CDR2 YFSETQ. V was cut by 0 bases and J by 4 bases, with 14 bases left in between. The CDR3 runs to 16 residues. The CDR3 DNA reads TGCGCCAGCAGCTTGGAACGCGGGGGCGGTTACAATGAGCAGTTCTTC. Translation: CASSLERGGGYNEQFF. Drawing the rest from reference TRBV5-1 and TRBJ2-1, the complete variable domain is KAGVTQTPRYLIKTRGQQVTLSCSPISGHRSVSWYQQTPGQGLQFLFEYFSETQRNKGNFPGRFSGRQFSNSRSEMNVSTLELGDSALYLCASSLERGGGYNEQFFGPGTRLTVL.

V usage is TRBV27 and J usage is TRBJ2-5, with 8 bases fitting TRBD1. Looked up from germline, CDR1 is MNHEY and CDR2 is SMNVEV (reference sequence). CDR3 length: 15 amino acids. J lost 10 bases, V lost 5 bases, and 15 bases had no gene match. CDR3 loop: CASSPTTGAMIDQYF. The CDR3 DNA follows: TGTGCCAGCAGTCCAACGACAGGGGCCATGATTGACCAGTACTTC.

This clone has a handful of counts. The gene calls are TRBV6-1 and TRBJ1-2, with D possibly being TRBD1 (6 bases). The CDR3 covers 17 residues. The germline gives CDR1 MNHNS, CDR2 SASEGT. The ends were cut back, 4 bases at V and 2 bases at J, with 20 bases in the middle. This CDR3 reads CASSVQGGGRPNYGYTF. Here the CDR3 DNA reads TGTGCCAGCAGTGTCCAAGGGGGGGGTCGGCCGAACTATGGCTACACCTTC.

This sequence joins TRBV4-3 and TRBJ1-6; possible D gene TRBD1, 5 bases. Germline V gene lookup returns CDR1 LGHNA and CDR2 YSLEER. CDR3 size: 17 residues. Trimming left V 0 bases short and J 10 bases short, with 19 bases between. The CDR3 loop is CASSQDRGGARGSPLHF. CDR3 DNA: TGCGCCAGCAGCCAAGATAGGGGAGGGGCTAGAGGATCACCCCTCCACTTT.

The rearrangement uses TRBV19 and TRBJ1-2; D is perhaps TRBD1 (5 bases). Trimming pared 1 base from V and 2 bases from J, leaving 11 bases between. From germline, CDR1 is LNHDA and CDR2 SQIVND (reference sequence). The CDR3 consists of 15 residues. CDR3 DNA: TGTGCCAGTAGTATAGTCGGCAGGGAAAACTATGGCTACACCTTC. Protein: CASSIVGRENYGYTF. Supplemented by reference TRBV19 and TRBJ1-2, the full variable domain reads DGGITQSPKYLFRKEGQNVTLSCEQNLNHDAMYWYRQDPGQGLRLIYYSQIVNDFQKGDIAEGYSVSREKKESFPLTVTSAQKNPTAFYLCASSIVGRENYGYTFGSGTRLTVV.

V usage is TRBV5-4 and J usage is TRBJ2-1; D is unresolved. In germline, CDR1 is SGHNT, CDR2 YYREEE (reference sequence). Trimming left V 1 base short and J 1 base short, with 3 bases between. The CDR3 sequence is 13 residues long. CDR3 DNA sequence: TGTGCCAGCAGCTTGTCTTCCTACAATGAGCAGTTCTTC. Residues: CASSLSSYNEQFF.

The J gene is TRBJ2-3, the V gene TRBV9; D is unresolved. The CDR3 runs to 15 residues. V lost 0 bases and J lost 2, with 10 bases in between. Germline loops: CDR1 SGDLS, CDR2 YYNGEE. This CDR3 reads CASSVGGLFTDTQYF. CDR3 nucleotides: TGTGCCAGCAGCGTAGGCGGCTTATTCACAGATACGCAGTATTTT.

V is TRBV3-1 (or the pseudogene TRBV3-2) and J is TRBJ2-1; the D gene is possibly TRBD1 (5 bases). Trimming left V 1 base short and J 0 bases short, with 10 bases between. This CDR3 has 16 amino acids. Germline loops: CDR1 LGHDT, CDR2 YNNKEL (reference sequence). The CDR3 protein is CASSQVLGHSYNEQFF. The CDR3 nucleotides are TGTGCCAGCAGCCAAGTTCTGGGGCACTCCTACAATGAGCAGTTCTTC.

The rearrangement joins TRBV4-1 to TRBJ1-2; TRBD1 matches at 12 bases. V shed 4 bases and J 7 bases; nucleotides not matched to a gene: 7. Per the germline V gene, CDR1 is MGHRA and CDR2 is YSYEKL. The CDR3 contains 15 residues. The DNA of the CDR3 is TGCGCCAGCAGCCTAAACCCGGGACAGGGGGCTGGCTACACCTTC. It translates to CASSLNPGQGAGYTF.

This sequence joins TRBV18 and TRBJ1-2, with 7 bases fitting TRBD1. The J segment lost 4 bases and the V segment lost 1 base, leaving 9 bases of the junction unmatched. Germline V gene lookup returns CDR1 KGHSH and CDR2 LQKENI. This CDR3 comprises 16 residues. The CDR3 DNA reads TGTGCCAGCTCACCACAATTGGCAGGGGGTGCCTATGGCTACACCTTC. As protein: CASSPQLAGGAYGYTF.

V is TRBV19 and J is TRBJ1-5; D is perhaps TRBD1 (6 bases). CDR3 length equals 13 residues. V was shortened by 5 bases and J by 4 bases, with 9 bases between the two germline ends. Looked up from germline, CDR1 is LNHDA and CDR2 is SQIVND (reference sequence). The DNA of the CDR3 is TGTGCCAGTAGTCCACAGGGAAATCAGCCCCAGCATTTT. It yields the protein CASSPQGNQPQHF. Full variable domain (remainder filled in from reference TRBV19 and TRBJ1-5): DGGITQSPKYLFRKEGQNVTLSCEQNLNHDAMYWYRQDPGQGLRLIYYSQIVNDFQKGDIAEGYSVSREKKESFPLTVTSAQKNPTAFYLCASSPQGNQPQHFGDGTRLSIL.

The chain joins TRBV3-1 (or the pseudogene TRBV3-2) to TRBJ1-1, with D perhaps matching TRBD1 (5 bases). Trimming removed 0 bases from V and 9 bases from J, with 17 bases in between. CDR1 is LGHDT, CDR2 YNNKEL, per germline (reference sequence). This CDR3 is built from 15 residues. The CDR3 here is CASSQEGWAGGKAFF. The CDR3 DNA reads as TGTGCCAGCAGCCAAGAAGGGTGGGCCGGGGGTAAAGCTTTCTTT.

This CDR3 reads CASSLDLTTYEQYF. CDR3 DNA: TGTGCCAGCAGCCTAGACTTGACTACCTACGAGCAGTACTTC. V is TRBV7-2 and J is TRBJ2-7; the D gene is possibly TRBD2 (5 bases). Germline loops: CDR1 SGHTA, CDR2 FQGNSA. There are 14 residues in the CDR3. Deletions cut 5 bases from V and 2 bases from J, with 13 bases between.

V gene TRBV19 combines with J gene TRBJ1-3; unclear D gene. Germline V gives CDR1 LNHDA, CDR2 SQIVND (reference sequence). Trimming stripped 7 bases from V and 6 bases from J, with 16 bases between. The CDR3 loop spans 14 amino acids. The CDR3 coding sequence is TGTGCCAGTAAAGTCCAAGCGAATGAAAACACCATATATTTT. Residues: CASKVQANENTIYF.

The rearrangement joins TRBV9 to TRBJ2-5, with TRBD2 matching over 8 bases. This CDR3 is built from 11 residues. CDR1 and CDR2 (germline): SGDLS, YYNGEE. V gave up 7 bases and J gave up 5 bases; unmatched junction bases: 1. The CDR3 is CASGTSETQYF. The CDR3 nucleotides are TGTGCCAGCGGGACTAGTGAGACCCAGTACTTC.